The T cell receptor beta chain under discussion was sequenced for a study of T-cell memory formation after mild COVID-19. Across the study: TCR clusters mostly belonged to single donors. Notes on the study in general: SARS-CoV-2 specificity of second-wave clones peaking day 37 was unconfirmed. Pre-infection memory carried some responding clones, suggesting that cross-reactive memory joined.

This CDR3 region has 12 residues. The V and J ends lost 10 bases and 6 bases respectively, with 16 bases between them. The V gene's germline CDR1 is ENHRY and CDR2 SYGVKD. MiXCR, run by TCRdb on the 5' RACE reads, gives a single entry per CDR3 protein. Of hundreds of thousands of distinct CDR3 sequences listed, 25% to 30% are singletons. This clonotype occurred a few times. The target antigen is unknown. Sequencing was carried out using PBMCs or a T cell subset sorted from them (not recorded which). The genes are TRBV10-3 and TRBJ2-7; maybe TRBD2 (6 bases). The receptor was isolated from an adult woman who had mild COVID-19 (a few samples of this study predate the infection). Cell type and time point are not known. The CDR3 DNA reads as TGTGCCAGCGGTAAGGGGACTCCCGAGCAGTACTTC. Its protein product is CASGKGTPEQYF.